Included here is one T cell receptor beta chain sequence, with context. Its antigen target is currently unknown. A much larger clone is a single base away; this may be a read error. The library was prepared using RT-PCR. Sequenced using an Illumina HiSeq 2500. TCRdb redid the processing of the public reads, applying fastp at Q25 and MiXCR, and retained in-frame beta chains. Each record represents a unique CDR3 protein, reported with the most common genes and DNA among its rows. This sample is represented by about 540,000 distinct CDR3 sequences; approximately 22% of them were singletons. Approximately 2.9% of the sample is taken by the ten largest. The data stem from a study of response to subunit inactivated influenza vaccine (dated by TCRdb to the late 2010s). Background for the entire study: Deep quantitative T cell receptor repertoire profiling was used in the study to track responses to a trivalent subunit inactivated influenza vaccine.

The germline V gene provides CDR1 MNHEY and CDR2 SVGAGI. Trimming takes 4 bases off V and 7 bases off J; junction bases not matched to a gene: 2. The CDR3 contains 14 residues, cysteine and phenylalanine counted. CDR3 DNA is the only sequence kept; it has 42 bases, read in frame from the first base. Study-wide findings and limitations: The authors proposed that each seasonal influenza vaccination may bring in only a limited number of new T cells.

The sample also formed part of further work on T cells expressing NK-cell markers. From that second study: 5'RACE template switching, by which a universal primer site and unique molecular identifiers were added, was used to make TCR beta cDNA libraries. In sorted CD3+CD56+NKG2C+, CD3+CD56+NKG2C- and CD3+CD56-NKG2C+ T-cell subsets from eight or nine donors, TCR beta-chain repertoires were profiled. Of the eight sequenced donors, seven were found to be HCMV-seropositive and one was found to be HCMV-seronegative. In several experiments an anti-gammadeltaTCR antibody was added to restrict sorting to alphabetaTCR-expressing T cells. In six donors, the dominant CD3+CD56+NKG2C+ clonotypes were among the top 10 CD8+ clonotypes and accounted for about 1.0-7.5% of CD8+ T cells. Those dominant clonotypes were again the most abundant among CD3+CD56-NKG2C+ cells in a few donors, at roughly 25-65%. Whether the expanded NKG2C-expressing T cell clones were specific for HCMV antigens remained unclear. The study sequenced eight donors, all healthy volunteers chosen at random: three men and five women. HCMV serostatus was determined by detecting HCMV-specific IgG in serum with a commercial ELISA kit. Ficoll density gradient centrifugation was used to isolate peripheral blood mononuclear cells from blood. CD4+ and CD8+ T cells were isolated from PBMC by magnetic immunoseparation with Miltenyi isolation kits. Priming for cDNA synthesis came from the TCR beta constant segment, and two successive PCR amplification steps followed. The libraries were sequenced on Illumina HiSeq 2000/2500, MiSeq or NextSeq, producing 2 x 150 bp reads. MIGEC was used to demultiplex reads and group the reads by UMI, and MiTCR was used to assemble and quantify clonotypes. To exclude erroneous sequences, any TCR cDNA sequence not supported by at least two reads was discarded. The tcR package was used for downstream repertoire analysis, and clonotypes were matched across fractions by CDR3 nucleotide sequence plus V segment. Antigen specificity was annotated against VDJdb with VDJmatch, allowing one amino acid substitution in CDR3.

The TCR was taken from a man between 50 and 59 years old who received an inactivated influenza vaccine. Donor details come from another sample of the same person, matched by shared clones. Sequences were derived from CD4+ T cells sorted from PBMCs, sampled roughly 12 days after vaccination. The chain is encoded by TRBV6-5 joined to TRBJ1-6; the junction holds 9 bases that match TRBD1. The CDR3 reads as follows: CASSWDRENSPLHF. The bases are TGTGCCAGCAGTTGGGACAGGGAAAATTCACCCCTCCACTTT.